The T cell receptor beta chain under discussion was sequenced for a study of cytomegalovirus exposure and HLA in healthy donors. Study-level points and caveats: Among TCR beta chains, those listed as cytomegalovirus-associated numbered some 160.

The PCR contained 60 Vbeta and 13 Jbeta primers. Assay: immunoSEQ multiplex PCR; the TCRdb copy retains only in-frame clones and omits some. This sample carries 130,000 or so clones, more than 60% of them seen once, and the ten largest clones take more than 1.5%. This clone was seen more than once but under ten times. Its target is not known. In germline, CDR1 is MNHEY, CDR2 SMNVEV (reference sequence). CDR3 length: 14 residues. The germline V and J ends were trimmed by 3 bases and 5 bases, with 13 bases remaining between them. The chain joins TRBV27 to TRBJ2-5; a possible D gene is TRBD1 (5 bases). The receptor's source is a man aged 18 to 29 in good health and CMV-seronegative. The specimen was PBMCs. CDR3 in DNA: TGTGCCAGCAGTTTTCTGTGGGGCCAGGAGACCCAGTACTTC. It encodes CASSFLWGQETQYF.